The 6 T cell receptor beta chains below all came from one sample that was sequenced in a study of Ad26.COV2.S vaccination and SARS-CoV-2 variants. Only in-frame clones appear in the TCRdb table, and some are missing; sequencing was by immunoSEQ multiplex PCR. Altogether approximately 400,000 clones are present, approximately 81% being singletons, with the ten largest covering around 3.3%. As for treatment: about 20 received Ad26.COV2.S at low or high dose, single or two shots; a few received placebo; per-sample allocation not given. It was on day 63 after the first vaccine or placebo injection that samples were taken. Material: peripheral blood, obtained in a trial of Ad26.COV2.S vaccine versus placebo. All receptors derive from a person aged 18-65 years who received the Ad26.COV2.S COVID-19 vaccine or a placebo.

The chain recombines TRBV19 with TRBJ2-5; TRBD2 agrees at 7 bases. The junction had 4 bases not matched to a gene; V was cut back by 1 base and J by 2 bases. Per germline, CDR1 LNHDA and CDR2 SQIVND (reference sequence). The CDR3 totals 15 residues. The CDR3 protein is CASSIAGRKQETQYF. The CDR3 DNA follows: TGTGCCAGTAGTATAGCCGGGAGGAAGCAAGAGACCCAGTACTTC.

CDR3 sequence (DNA): TGTGCCACCAGTGACCCGAGGGGTACCACCGGGGAGCTGTTTTTT. Protein product: CATSDPRGTTGELFF. The rearrangement links TRBV24-1 to TRBJ2-2, with D perhaps given as TRBD1 or TRBD2 (5 bases each). This CDR3 spans 15 amino acids. Trimming took 4 bases from V and 4 from J, leaving 12 bases between them. Looked up from germline, CDR1 is KGHDR and CDR2 is SFDVKD.

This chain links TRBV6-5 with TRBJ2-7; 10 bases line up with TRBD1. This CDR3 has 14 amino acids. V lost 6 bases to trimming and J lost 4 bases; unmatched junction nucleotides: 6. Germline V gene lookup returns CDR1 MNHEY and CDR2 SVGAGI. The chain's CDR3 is CASRGQGRFYEQYF. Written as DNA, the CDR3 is TGTGCCAGCAGGGGACAGGGGCGATTTTACGAGCAGTACTTC.

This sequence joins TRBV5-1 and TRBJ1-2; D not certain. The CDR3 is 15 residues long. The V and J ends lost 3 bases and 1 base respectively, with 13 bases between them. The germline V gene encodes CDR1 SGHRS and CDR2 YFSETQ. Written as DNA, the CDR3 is TGCGCCAGCAGCTCGGGTTTAGACCGTAACTATGGCTACACCTTC. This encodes CASSSGLDRNYGYTF.

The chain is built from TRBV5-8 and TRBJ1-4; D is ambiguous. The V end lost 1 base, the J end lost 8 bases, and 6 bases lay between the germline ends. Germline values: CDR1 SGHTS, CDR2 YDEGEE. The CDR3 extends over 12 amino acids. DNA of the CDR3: TGTGCCAGCAGCTTGTCGACCGAAAAACTGTTTTTT. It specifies CASSLSTEKLFF.

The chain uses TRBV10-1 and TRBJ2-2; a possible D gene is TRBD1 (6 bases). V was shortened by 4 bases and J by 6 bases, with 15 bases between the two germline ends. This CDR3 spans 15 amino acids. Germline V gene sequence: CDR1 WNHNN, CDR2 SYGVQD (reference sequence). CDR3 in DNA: TGCGCCAGCAGTGTCCGCAGGGGCACGGCCGGGGAGCTGTTTTTT. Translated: CASSVRRGTAGELFF.